These 13 T cell receptor beta chains share one sample of origin, sequenced in a study of blood T cell repertoires in COVID-19. Libraries were prepared by immunoSEQ multiplex PCR; TCRdb keeps only in-frame clonotypes and omits some of them. In the table there are 350,000 to 400,000 clones, more than 70% of which are singletons. Sequencing input: PBMCs or T cells enriched from blood (not recorded which). Every receptor here comes from a woman younger than 35 who had recovered from COVID-19.

This chain joins TRBV4-3 and TRBJ2-3; 7 bases agree with TRBD2. Germline lookup yields CDR1 LGHNA and CDR2 YSLEER. V shed 0 bases, J shed 2 bases, and the junction held 11 bases outside the gene matches. The CDR3 runs to 18 residues. CDR3 bases: TGCGCCAGCAGCCAAGAGAGTGGTTGGGAGGGAAACACAGATACGCAGTATTTT. Its translation: CASSQESGWEGNTDTQYF.

This clone was found a few times. The J gene is TRBJ2-2, the V gene TRBV4-2; the D gene is possibly TRBD2 (6 bases). Germline CDR1 reads LGHNA; CDR2 reads YNFKEQ. Trimming took 1 base from V and 1 from J, leaving 10 bases between them. The CDR3 consists of 16 residues. The CDR3 region has the DNA TGTGCCAGCAGCCAAGTTTTGCGGGGGAACACCGGGGAGCTGTTTTTT. Its translation: CASSQVLRGNTGELFF.

The V gene is TRBV23-1, the J gene TRBJ2-1; 8 bases map to TRBD2. TRBV23-1 is marked as an open reading frame, function uncertain. V lost 3 bases and J lost 6; bases outside the gene matches: 7. The CDR3 totals 15 residues. The CDR3 reads CASSHPGGEVNEQFF. The CDR3, as DNA: TGCGCCAGCAGTCACCCGGGAGGGGAGGTCAATGAGCAGTTCTTC.

The rearrangement uses TRBV24-1 and TRBJ2-3; D might be TRBD1 (6 bases). Between the trimmed V and J ends, which lost 4 bases and 1 base, there was a span of 14 bases. The CDR3 is 16 amino acids. Germline V gene sequence: CDR1 KGHDR, CDR2 SFDVKD. CDR3 in DNA: TGTGCCACCAGTGAGTCAGGGGCCGGGGGCACAGATACGCAGTATTTT. This codes for CATSESGAGGTDTQYF.

The chain links TRBV27 to TRBJ1-6, with TRBD1 matching 10 bases. With V trimmed by 8 bases and J by 8 bases, 6 bases remained unmatched. Germline loops: CDR1 MNHEY, CDR2 SMNVEV (reference sequence). The CDR3 is 14 residues long. The CDR3 protein is CASGDRGDYSPLHF. In DNA, the CDR3 is TGTGCCAGCGGGGACAGGGGTGATTATTCACCCCTCCACTTT.

This clone turned up a few times. This chain uses TRBV5-1 with TRBJ1-2; 8 bases line up with TRBD1. The length of the CDR3 is 15 residues. Germline values: CDR1 SGHRS, CDR2 YFSETQ. V was pared by 0 bases and J by 8 bases, with 9 bases of the junction left unmatched. The DNA of the CDR3 is TGCGCCAGCAGCTTGGATATGGACAGGGTTAGAGGCTACACCTTC. Its translation: CASSLDMDRVRGYTF.

CDR3 sequence (DNA): TGTGCCAGCAGCCCAGTCGACAGGCCGTACTCTGGGGCCAACGTCCTGACTTTC. It encodes CASSPVDRPYSGANVLTF. This rearrangement joins TRBV5-6 to TRBJ2-6, with a weak D call TRBD1 (6 bases). CDR1 SGHDT and CDR2 YYEEEE come from the germline V gene. Trimming removed 4 bases at V and 0 bases at J, with 17 bases between. CDR3 length equals 18 residues.

V and J are TRBV2 and TRBJ1-1; D remains unclear. The CDR3 totals 13 residues. Looked up from germline, CDR1 is SNHLY and CDR2 is FYNNEI. V was trimmed by 11 bases and J by 0 bases, leaving 13 bases between them. The CDR3 region has the DNA TGTGCCGGGCATAGCGGGGTGAACACTGAAGCTTTCTTT. Translated, it gives CAGHSGVNTEAFF.

This rearrangement joins TRBV7-9 to TRBJ2-3; 11 nucleotides agree with TRBD2. The CDR3 is made up of 16 amino acids. Unmatched junction bases numbered 4, after V lost 5 bases and J lost 0 bases. The germline gives CDR1 SEHNR, CDR2 FQNEAQ (reference sequence). DNA of the CDR3: TGTGCCAGCAGCCTCGGGACTAGCGGTAGCACAGATACGCAGTATTTT. Its protein product is CASSLGTSGSTDTQYF. Complete variable domain (other parts from reference TRBV7-9 and TRBJ2-3): DTGVSQNPRHKITKRGQNVTFRCDPISEHNRLYWYRQTLGQGPEFLTYFQNEAQLEKSRLLSDRFSAERPKGSFSTLEIQRTEQGDSAMYLCASSLGTSGSTDTQYFGPGTRLTVL.

V usage is TRBV7-8 and J usage is TRBJ1-4; 9 bases fit TRBD1. V dropped 6 bases and J dropped 8; count of bases not matched to a gene: 13. Germline V CDR1 and CDR2: SGHVS, FQNEAQ. This CDR3 has 16 residues. The CDR3 DNA follows: TGTGCCAGCAGTTACGGCACCAGGACAGGGGTGGAAAAACTGTTTTTT. It yields the protein CASSYGTRTGVEKLFF.

This clone was observed a handful of times. This sequence joins TRBV19 and TRBJ1-3; D is perhaps TRBD1 (5 bases). The CDR3 spans 14 residues. Germline CDR1 and CDR2: LNHDA and SQIVND (reference sequence). V was clipped by 7 bases and J by 0 bases, with 10 bases between them. The CDR3 protein is CASTPDNSGNTIYF. CDR3 in DNA: TGTGCCAGTACCCCGGACAACTCTGGAAACACCATATATTTT.

The chain recombines TRBV3-1 (or the pseudogene TRBV3-2) with TRBJ2-7, with D possibly TRBD2 on 5 matching bases. The CDR3 has 12 residues. Trimming pared 1 base from V and 6 bases from J, leaving 7 bases between. Germline values: CDR1 LGHDT, CDR2 YNNKEL (reference sequence). CDR3 coding DNA: TGTGCCAGCAGCCAAGTACGGGGCGAGCAGTACTTC. It encodes CASSQVRGEQYF.

The gene calls are TRBV28 and TRBJ1-2; D not resolved. Germline CDR1 is MDHEN and CDR2 is SYDVKM. The CDR3 has 14 residues. V was cut by 2 bases and J by 1 base, with 8 bases left in between. Here the CDR3 reads CASSLPEGNYGYTF. CDR3 DNA sequence: TGTGCCAGCAGTTTACCGGAGGGTAACTATGGCTACACCTTC.